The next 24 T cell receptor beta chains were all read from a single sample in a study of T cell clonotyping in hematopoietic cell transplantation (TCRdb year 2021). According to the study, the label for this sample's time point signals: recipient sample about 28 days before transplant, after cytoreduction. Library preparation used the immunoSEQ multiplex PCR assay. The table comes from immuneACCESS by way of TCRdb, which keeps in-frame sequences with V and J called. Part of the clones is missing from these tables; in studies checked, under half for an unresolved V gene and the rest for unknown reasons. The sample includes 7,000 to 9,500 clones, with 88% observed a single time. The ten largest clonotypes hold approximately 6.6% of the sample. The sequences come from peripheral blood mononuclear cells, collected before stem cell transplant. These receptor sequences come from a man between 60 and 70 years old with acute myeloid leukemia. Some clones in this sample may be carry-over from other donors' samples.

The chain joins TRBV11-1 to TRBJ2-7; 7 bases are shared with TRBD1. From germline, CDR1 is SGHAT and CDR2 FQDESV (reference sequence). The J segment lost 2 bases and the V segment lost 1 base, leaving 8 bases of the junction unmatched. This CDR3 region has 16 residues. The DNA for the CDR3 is TGTGCCAGCAGCTTAGAGACAGGGAGAGGAACCTACGAGCAGTACTTC. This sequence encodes CASSLETGRGTYEQYF.

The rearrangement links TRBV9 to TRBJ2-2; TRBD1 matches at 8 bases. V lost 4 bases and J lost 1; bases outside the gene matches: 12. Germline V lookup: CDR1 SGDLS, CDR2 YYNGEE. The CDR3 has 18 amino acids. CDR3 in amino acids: CASSPTRTGPLNTGELFF. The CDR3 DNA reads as TGTGCCAGCAGCCCCACGAGGACAGGGCCCTTGAACACCGGGGAGCTGTTTTTT.

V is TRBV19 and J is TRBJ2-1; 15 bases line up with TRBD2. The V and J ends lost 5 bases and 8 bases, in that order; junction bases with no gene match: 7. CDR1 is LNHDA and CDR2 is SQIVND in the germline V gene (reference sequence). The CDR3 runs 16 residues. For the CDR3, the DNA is TGTGCCAGTAGTGTAGGACTAGCGGGGGGGCAAGATGAGCAGTTCTTC. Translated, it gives CASSVGLAGGQDEQFF.

The CDR3 coding sequence is TGTGCCAGCAGTTGGAGAGATGTGGAGCTGTTTTTT. The encoded protein is CASSWRDVELFF. The chain combines TRBV28 with TRBJ2-2; D gene uncertain. Germline CDR1 and CDR2: MDHEN and SYDVKM. CDR3 length: 12 amino acids. V lost 4 bases and J lost 10, with 10 bases in between.

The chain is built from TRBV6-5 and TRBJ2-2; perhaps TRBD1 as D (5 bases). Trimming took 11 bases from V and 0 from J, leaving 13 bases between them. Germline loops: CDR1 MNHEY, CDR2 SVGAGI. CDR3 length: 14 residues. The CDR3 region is CACSQGANTGELFF. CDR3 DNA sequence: TGTGCCTGCTCCCAGGGCGCGAACACCGGGGAGCTGTTTTTT.

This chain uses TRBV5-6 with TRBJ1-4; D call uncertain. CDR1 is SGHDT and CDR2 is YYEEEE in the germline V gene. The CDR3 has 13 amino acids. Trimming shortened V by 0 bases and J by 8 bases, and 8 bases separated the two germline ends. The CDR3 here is CASSLGFEEKLFF. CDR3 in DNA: TGTGCCAGCAGCTTGGGATTTGAAGAAAAACTGTTTTTT. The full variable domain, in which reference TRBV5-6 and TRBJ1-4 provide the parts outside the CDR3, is DAGVTQSPTHLIKTRGQQVTLRCSPKSGHDTVSWYQQALGQGPQFIFQYYEEEERQRGNFPDRFSGHQFPNYSSELNVNALLLGDSALYLCASSLGFEEKLFFGSGTQLSVL.

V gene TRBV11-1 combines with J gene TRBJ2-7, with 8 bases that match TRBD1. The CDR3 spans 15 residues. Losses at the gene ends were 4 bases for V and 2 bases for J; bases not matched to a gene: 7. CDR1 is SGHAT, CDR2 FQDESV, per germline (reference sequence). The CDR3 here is CASSSDRVRPYEQYF. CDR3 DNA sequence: TGTGCCAGCAGCTCGGACAGGGTTCGACCCTACGAGCAGTACTTC.

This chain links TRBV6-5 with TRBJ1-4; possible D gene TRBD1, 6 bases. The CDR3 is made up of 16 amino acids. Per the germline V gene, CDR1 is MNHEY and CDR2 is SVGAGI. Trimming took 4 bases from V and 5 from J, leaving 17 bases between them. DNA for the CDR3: TGTGCCAGCAGTTCCACAGGGACAAGCTTAAATGAAAAACTGTTTTTT. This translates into CASSSTGTSLNEKLFF.

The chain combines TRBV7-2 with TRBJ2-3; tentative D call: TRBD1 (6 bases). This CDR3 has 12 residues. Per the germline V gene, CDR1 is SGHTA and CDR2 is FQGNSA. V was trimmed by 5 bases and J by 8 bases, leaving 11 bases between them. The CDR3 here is CASSPGVGTQYF. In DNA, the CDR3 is TGTGCCAGCAGCCCAGGGGTGGGTACGCAGTATTTT. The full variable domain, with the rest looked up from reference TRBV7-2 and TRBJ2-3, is GAGVSQSPSNKVTEKGKDVELRCDPISGHTALYWYRQSLGQGLEFLIYFQGNSAPDKSGLPSDRFSAERTGGSVSTLTIQRTQQEDSAVYLCASSPGVGTQYFGPGTRLTVL.

The CDR3 sequence is CASSGGTASSYNEQFF. The CDR3 DNA reads TGTGCCAGCAGTGGGGGGACAGCCAGCTCCTACAATGAGCAGTTCTTC. The V call is TRBV6-1, the J call TRBJ2-1, with TRBD1 matching 7 bases. V lost 4 bases and J lost 0; bases outside the gene matches: 6. Germline V lookup: CDR1 MNHNS, CDR2 SASEGT. The CDR3 runs 16 residues.

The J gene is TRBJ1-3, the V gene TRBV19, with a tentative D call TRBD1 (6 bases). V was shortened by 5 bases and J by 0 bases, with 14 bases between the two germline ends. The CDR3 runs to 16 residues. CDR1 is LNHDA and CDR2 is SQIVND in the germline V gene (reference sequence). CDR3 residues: CASSSYRANSGNTIYF. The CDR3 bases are TGTGCCAGTAGTTCCTACAGGGCCAACTCTGGAAACACCATATATTTT.

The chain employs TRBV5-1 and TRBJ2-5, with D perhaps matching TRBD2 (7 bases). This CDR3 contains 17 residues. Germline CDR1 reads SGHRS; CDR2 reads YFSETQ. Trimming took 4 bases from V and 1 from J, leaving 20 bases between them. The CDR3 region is CASSPVLAGAVQETQYF. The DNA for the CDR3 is TGCGCCAGCAGCCCTGTTCTCGCGGGGGCGGTCCAAGAGACCCAGTACTTC. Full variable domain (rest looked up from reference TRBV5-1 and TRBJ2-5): KAGVTQTPRYLIKTRGQQVTLSCSPISGHRSVSWYQQTPGQGLQFLFEYFSETQRNKGNFPGRFSGRQFSNSRSEMNVSTLELGDSALYLCASSPVLAGAVQETQYFGPGTRLLVL.

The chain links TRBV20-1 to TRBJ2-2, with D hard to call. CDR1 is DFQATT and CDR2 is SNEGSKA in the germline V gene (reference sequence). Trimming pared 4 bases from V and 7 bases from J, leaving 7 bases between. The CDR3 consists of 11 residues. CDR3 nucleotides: TGCAGTGCTATAAAAGGCGGGGAGCTGTTTTTT. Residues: CSAIKGGELFF.

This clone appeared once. The CDR3 is CASSPAGSNQPQHF. For the CDR3, the DNA is TGTGCCAGCAGTCCCGCAGGCAGCAATCAGCCCCAGCATTTT. The V gene is TRBV28, the J gene TRBJ1-5; D is unresolved. In germline, CDR1 is MDHEN, CDR2 SYDVKM. The CDR3 contains 14 residues. V shed 5 bases and J shed 1 base, with 9 bases lying between them.

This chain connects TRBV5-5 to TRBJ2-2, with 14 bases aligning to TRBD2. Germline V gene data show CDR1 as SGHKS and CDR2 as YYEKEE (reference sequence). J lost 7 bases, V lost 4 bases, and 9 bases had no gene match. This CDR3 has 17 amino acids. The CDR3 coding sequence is TGTGCCAGCAGCCCCCCGGGACTAGCGGGAGCTGACGGGGAGCTGTTTTTT. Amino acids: CASSPPGLAGADGELFF.

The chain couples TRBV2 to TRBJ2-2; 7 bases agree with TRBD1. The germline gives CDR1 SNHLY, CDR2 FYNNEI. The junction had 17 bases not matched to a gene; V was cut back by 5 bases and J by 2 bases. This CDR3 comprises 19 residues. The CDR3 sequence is CASSPKTDRTRINTGELFF. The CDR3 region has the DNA TGTGCCAGCAGTCCAAAAACGGACAGGACCCGCATAAACACCGGGGAGCTGTTTTTT. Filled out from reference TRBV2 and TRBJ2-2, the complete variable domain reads EPEVTQTPSHQVTQMGQEVILRCVPISNHLYFYWYRQILGQKVEFLVSFYNNEISEKSEIFDDQFSVERPDGSNFTLKIRSTKLEDSAMYFCASSPKTDRTRINTGELFFGEGSRLTVL.

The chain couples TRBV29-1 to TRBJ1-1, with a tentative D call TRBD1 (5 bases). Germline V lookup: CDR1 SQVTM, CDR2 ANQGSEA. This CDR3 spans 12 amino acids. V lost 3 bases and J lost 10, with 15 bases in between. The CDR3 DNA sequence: TGCAGCGTTGAGGGTGCAGAGGGGAGAGCTTTCTTT. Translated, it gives CSVEGAEGRAFF.

The CDR3: CASSLQGLNTEAFF. The CDR3 nucleotides are TGTGCCAGTAGTCTACAGGGGTTGAACACTGAAGCTTTCTTT. The genes are TRBV19 and TRBJ1-1, with 7 bases matching TRBD1. CDR3 length: 14 amino acids. Germline CDR1 reads LNHDA; CDR2 reads SQIVND (reference sequence). V lost 5 bases and J lost 0; bases outside the gene matches: 3.

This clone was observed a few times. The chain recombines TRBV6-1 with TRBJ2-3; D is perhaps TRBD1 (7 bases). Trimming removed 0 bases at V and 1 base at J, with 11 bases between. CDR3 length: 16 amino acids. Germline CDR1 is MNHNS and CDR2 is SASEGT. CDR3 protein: CASSEATGEGTDTQYF. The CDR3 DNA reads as TGTGCCAGCAGTGAAGCCACAGGGGAGGGCACAGATACGCAGTATTTT.

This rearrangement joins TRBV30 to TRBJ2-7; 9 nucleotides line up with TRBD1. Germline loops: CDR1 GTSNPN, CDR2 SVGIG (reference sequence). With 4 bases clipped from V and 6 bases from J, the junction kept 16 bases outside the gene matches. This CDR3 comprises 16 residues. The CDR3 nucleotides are TGTGCCTGGACCTGGGCGAACAGGGGGCGTATTGCCGAGCAGTACTTC. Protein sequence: CAWTWANRGRIAEQYF.

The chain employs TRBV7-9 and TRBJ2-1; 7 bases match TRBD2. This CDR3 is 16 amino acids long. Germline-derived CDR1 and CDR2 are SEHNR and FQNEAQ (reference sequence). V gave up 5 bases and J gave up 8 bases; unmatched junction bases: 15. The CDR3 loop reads CASSPESLLARYEQFF. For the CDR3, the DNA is TGTGCCAGCAGCCCAGAATCCCTACTAGCGAGGTATGAGCAGTTCTTC.

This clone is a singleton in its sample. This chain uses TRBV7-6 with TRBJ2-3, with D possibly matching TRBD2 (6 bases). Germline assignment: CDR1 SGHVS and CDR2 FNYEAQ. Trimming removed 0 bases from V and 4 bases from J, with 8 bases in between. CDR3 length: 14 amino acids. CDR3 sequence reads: CASSLAGGADTQYF. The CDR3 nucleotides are TGTGCCAGCAGCTTAGCGGGGGGAGCAGATACGCAGTATTTT.

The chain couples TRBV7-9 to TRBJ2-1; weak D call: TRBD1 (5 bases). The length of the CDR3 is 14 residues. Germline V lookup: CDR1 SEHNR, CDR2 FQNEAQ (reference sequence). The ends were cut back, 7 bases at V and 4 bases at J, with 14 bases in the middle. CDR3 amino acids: CASTVDRNYNEQFF. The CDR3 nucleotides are TGTGCCAGCACCGTCGACAGAAATTACAATGAGCAGTTCTTC.

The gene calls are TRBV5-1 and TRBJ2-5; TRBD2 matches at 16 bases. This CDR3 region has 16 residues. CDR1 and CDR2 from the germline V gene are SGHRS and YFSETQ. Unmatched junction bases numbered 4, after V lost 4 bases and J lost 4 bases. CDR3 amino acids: CASSLGTSGRVETQYF. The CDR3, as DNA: TGCGCCAGCAGCCTGGGGACTAGCGGGAGGGTAGAGACCCAGTACTTC.